A single sample gave rise to the 23 T cell receptor beta chains below, sequenced in a study of a mutant IDH1 vaccine in newly diagnosed glioma. Antigen specificity for these receptors is unknown. Assay: immunoSEQ multiplex PCR; the TCRdb copy retains only in-frame clones and omits some. Of roughly 38,000 clones in the sample, about 76% are singletons; the top ten hold approximately 5.8%. Time point: week 23, last vaccination. Each dose delivered 300 ug of mutant IDH1 20-mer peptide subcutaneously with imiquimod. The sample here was PBMCs, taken from a glioma patient whose treatment included an IDH1 peptide vaccine. The receptors stem from a man in his fifties with glioma.

DNA of the CDR3: TGTGCCAGCTCATCAACAGGGGGCGCGGGCACCGGGGAGCTGTTTTTT. Encoded protein: CASSSTGGAGTGELFF. The chain combines TRBV18 with TRBJ2-2; 9 bases are shared with TRBD1. The CDR3 loop spans 16 amino acids. The germline CDR1 and CDR2 sequences are KGHSH and LQKENI. V dropped 5 bases and J dropped 4; count of bases not matched to a gene: 8.

This chain links TRBV29-1 with TRBJ2-2, with D possibly being TRBD1 or TRBD2 (5 bases each). Looked up from germline, CDR1 is SQVTM and CDR2 is ANQGSEA. CDR3 size: 13 residues. The V end lost 8 bases, the J end lost 6 bases, and 16 bases lay between the germline ends. CDR3 coding DNA: TGCAGCTTCAGAGGGGTAAATGCCGGGGAGCTGTTTTTT. This sequence encodes CSFRGVNAGELFF.

The rearrangement uses TRBV5-1 and TRBJ2-2; TRBD2 might be the D (6 bases). The CDR3 is 13 residues long. Germline V gene lookup returns CDR1 SGHRS and CDR2 YFSETQ. The V gene lost 9 bases and the J gene lost 5 bases, with 14 bases spanning the gap. DNA of the CDR3: TGCGCCACCAGGGACTTCACTACCGGGGAGCTGTTTTTT. Translating it yields CATRDFTTGELFF.

V gene TRBV5-1 combines with J gene TRBJ2-7; 9 bases fit TRBD1. The CDR3 consists of 13 residues. Germline assignment: CDR1 SGHRS and CDR2 YFSETQ. The J segment lost 9 bases and the V segment lost 2 bases, leaving 6 bases of the junction unmatched. The CDR3 region is CASSFDRGGAQYF. The CDR3 region has the DNA TGCGCCAGCAGCTTCGACAGGGGGGGAGCGCAGTACTTC.

The CDR3 reads CASSLSAYQPQHF. In DNA form, the CDR3 reads TGTGCCAGCAGTTTATCGGCGTATCAGCCCCAGCATTTT. The chain links TRBV28 to TRBJ1-5; no clear D. CDR1 and CDR2 from the germline V gene are MDHEN and SYDVKM. Trimming shortened V by 1 base and J by 5 bases, and 6 bases separated the two germline ends. The CDR3 is 13 residues long.

The sample holds one count of this clone. This chain uses TRBV29-1 with TRBJ2-1, with 8 bases lining up with TRBD1. The CDR3 sequence is 12 residues long. Germline assignment: CDR1 SQVTM and CDR2 ANQGSEA. The J segment lost 7 bases and the V segment lost 6 bases, leaving 5 bases of the junction unmatched. CDR3: CSVGQVGNEQFF. The CDR3 DNA is TGCAGCGTGGGACAGGTAGGGAATGAGCAGTTCTTC.

The J gene is TRBJ2-7, the V gene TRBV29-1; tentative D call: TRBD1 (6 bases). The CDR3 extends over 12 amino acids. V gave up 6 bases and J gave up 2 bases, with 11 bases separating them. In germline, CDR1 is SQVTM, CDR2 ANQGSEA. CDR3 loop: CSVWTEAYEQYF. Here the CDR3 DNA reads TGCAGCGTATGGACAGAGGCCTACGAGCAGTACTTC.

This chain links TRBV5-1 with TRBJ1-1; TRBD1 is a possible D gene (6 bases). Germline CDR1 reads SGHRS; CDR2 reads YFSETQ. The CDR3 has 14 amino acids. Trimming cost V 6 bases and J 5 bases, with 17 bases left between them. This CDR3 is CASTPPQGGTEAFF. CDR3 sequence (DNA): TGCGCCAGCACCCCCCCACAGGGTGGGACTGAAGCTTTCTTT.

The chain is built from TRBV2 and TRBJ1-1; D gene uncertain. This CDR3 comprises 13 residues. V lost 3 bases to trimming and J lost 3 bases, with 8 bases between them. Germline values: CDR1 SNHLY, CDR2 FYNNEI. CDR3 DNA: TGTGCCAGCAGTGATGTCAGAGACACTGAAGCTTTCTTT. It codes for CASSDVRDTEAFF. The whole variable domain, remainder taken from reference TRBV2 and TRBJ1-1, is EPEVTQTPSHQVTQMGQEVILRCVPISNHLYFYWYRQILGQKVEFLVSFYNNEISEKSEIFDDQFSVERPDGSNFTLKIRSTKLEDSAMYFCASSDVRDTEAFFGQGTRLTVV.

The V call is TRBV11-3, the J call TRBJ2-3, with a possible D match to TRBD2 (6 bases). Germline loops: CDR1 SGHNT, CDR2 YENEEA. This CDR3 contains 15 residues. V lost 1 base, J lost 0 bases, and 8 bases lay in between. This CDR3 reads CASSLGGGSTDTQYF. In nucleotides, the CDR3 is TGTGCCAGCAGCTTAGGTGGAGGGAGCACAGATACGCAGTATTTT.

V is TRBV6-1 and J is TRBJ1-2; TRBD1 agrees at 8 bases. V gave up 3 bases and J gave up 6 bases; unmatched junction bases: 3. The CDR3 is made up of 13 amino acids. Germline loops: CDR1 MNHNS, CDR2 SASEGT. The CDR3 DNA reads TGTGCCAGCAGTGAGTCAGGGGGCGATGGCTACACCTTC. Protein product: CASSESGGDGYTF.

This clone was seen just once. The chain uses TRBV5-1 and TRBJ1-2; 8 bases line up with TRBD1. Germline V CDR1 and CDR2: SGHRS, YFSETQ. CDR3 length: 13 amino acids. With V trimmed by 0 bases and J by 8 bases, 3 bases remained unmatched. DNA of the CDR3: TGCGCCAGCAGCTTGGGGGGGACAGGAGGCTACACCTTC. It is translated as CASSLGGTGGYTF.

The J gene is TRBJ2-5, the V gene TRBV19; D is perhaps TRBD2 (5 bases). The germline gives CDR1 LNHDA, CDR2 SQIVND (reference sequence). CDR3 length: 15 amino acids. The V gene lost 3 bases and the J gene lost 4 bases, with 15 bases spanning the gap. The CDR3 DNA sequence: TGTGCCAGTAGTATCCGACCGGGGAGAGGAGAGACCCAGTACTTC. Protein: CASSIRPGRGETQYF.

This clone appeared a single time. CDR3 sequence (DNA): TGTGCCAGCAGCTCCCGCTCTGGGGCCAACGTCCTGACTTTC. Protein: CASSSRSGANVLTF. The chain is built from TRBV11-3 and TRBJ2-6; D ambiguous. The germline gives CDR1 SGHNT, CDR2 YENEEA. The V gene lost 4 bases and the J gene lost 0 bases, with 4 bases spanning the gap. The CDR3 covers 14 residues.

For this clone: An end of the junction does not agree with germline; a read error may underlie this. The rearrangement joins TRBV6-5 to TRBJ1-5; tentatively, D is TRBD1 (5 bases). This CDR3 has 13 amino acids. Germline V lookup: CDR1 MNHEY, CDR2 SVGAGI. CDR3: CACSRGGNQPQHF. The CDR3 coding sequence is TGTGCCTGCAGCCGGGGGGGCAATCAGCCCCAGCATTTT.

V gene TRBV11-2 combines with J gene TRBJ2-7; D gene ambiguous. CDR1 is SGHAT, CDR2 FQNNGV, per germline. This CDR3 is 11 amino acids long. V was shortened by 0 bases and J by 5 bases, with 2 bases between the two germline ends. As DNA, the CDR3 is TGTGCCAGCAGCTTAGATCACGAGCAGTACTTC. This gives the protein CASSLDHEQYF.

This clone was detected only a few times. The chain carries TRBV28 and TRBJ2-7, with D hard to call. V was trimmed by 3 bases and J by 1 base, leaving 10 bases between them. The germline V gene encodes CDR1 MDHEN and CDR2 SYDVKM. The CDR3 contains 14 residues. CDR3 in DNA: TGTGCCAGCAGTTTGGGAATAGGTTCCTACGAGCAGTACTTC. It codes for CASSLGIGSYEQYF.

The CDR3 coding sequence is TGTGCCAGCGGAAGACAGTCACAGCCCCAGCATTTT. Translating gives CASGRQSQPQHF. V usage is TRBV28 and J usage is TRBJ1-5; D may be TRBD1 (5 bases). The ends were cut back, 8 bases at V and 7 bases at J, with 12 bases in the middle. This CDR3 is built from 12 residues. Looked up from germline, CDR1 is MDHEN and CDR2 is SYDVKM.

This clone was counted a few times. The chain links TRBV27 to TRBJ2-3; D gene unclear. The CDR3 is 13 residues long. CDR1 MNHEY and CDR2 SMNVEV come from the germline V gene (reference sequence). Trimming took off 5 bases at V and 0 bases at J, with 6 bases between the two ends. DNA of the CDR3: TGTGCCAGCAGTACAGTAAGCACAGATACGCAGTATTTT. This codes for CASSTVSTDTQYF.

This sequence joins TRBV9 and TRBJ2-1, with TRBD2 as a possible D gene (5 bases). The germline gives CDR1 SGDLS, CDR2 YYNGEE. Trimming removed 4 bases at V and 2 bases at J, with 16 bases between. The CDR3 has 16 residues. The CDR3 loop reads CASSLHRGFAYNEQFF. The CDR3 nucleotides read TGTGCCAGCAGCCTCCATCGGGGTTTTGCCTACAATGAGCAGTTCTTC.

A few counts support this clone. V usage is TRBV4-3 and J usage is TRBJ2-1; 8 bases fit TRBD2. V lost 0 bases, J lost 4 bases, and 8 bases stayed unmatched. CDR3 size: 17 residues. CDR1 and CDR2 from the germline V gene are LGHNA and YSLEER. The CDR3 DNA reads as TGCGCCAGCAGCCAAGATCTAAGTAGCGGGGCTTACAATGAGCAGTTCTTC. Its protein product is CASSQDLSSGAYNEQFF.

This clone showed up just a few times. This sequence joins TRBV19 and TRBJ2-1; the D gene is possibly TRBD2 (5 bases). The CDR3 consists of 14 residues. The germline gives CDR1 LNHDA, CDR2 SQIVND (reference sequence). Trimming removed 3 bases from V and 0 bases from J, with 6 bases in between. The CDR3 coding sequence is TGTGCCAGTAGTATGGGGAGCTCCTACAATGAGCAGTTCTTC. It specifies CASSMGSSYNEQFF.

V usage is TRBV6-5 and J usage is TRBJ2-3; D ambiguous. CDR3 length: 12 amino acids. V shed 10 bases and J shed 0 bases, with 8 bases lying between them. The germline gives CDR1 MNHEY, CDR2 SVGAGI. The CDR3, as DNA: TGTGCCACCGCGGTTAGCACAGATACGCAGTATTTT. Its protein product is CATAVSTDTQYF.